This TCR beta chain comes out of a study of OX40 agonist ivuxolimab in advanced cancers. Study background: In this trial design, patients received ivuxolimab intravenously at 0.01 to 10 mg/kg every 2 weeks.

Points on this clone: What it binds is unknown.

Sequenced by immunoSEQ multiplex PCR; TCRdb stores in-frame clones only, minus some. Seen here are approximately 56,000 clones, around 85% observed once, and the top ten hold roughly 13%. Broader study findings: CD8+ T cells showed, on average, more clonal expansion than CD4+ cells.

This specimen consisted of CD4+ or CD8+ T cells sorted from blood, obtained in a trial of the OX40 agonist ivuxolimab. This receptor was obtained from an adult with an advanced solid tumor such as melanoma, head and neck, liver or kidney cancer.

DNA of the CDR3: TGCAGCGTTGAATTCCAGGGGGCCTCCCAGTACTTC. Translated, it gives CSVEFQGASQYF. The chain carries TRBV29-1 and TRBJ2-7; 8 bases agree with TRBD1. The CDR3 extends over 12 amino acids. V dropped 2 bases and J dropped 10; count of bases not matched to a gene: 7. Germline V gene sequence: CDR1 SQVTM, CDR2 ANQGSEA.